These 22 T cell receptor beta chains originate from one sample sequenced in a study of molecular identifiers for immune sequencing clone quantification. TCRdb reanalysed the PCR reads using MiXCR and keeps one entry per CDR3 protein. The sample records around 86,000 distinct CDR3 sequences, over 15% being singletons. The specimen sequenced was naive CD8+ T cells from blood, with Jurkat cell RNA spiked in. The sample's subset: FACS-sorted CD8+CD4-CCR7+CD45RA+ naive T cells. Receptors originate from a human donor in good health. Some libraries in this study had Jurkat cell RNA spiked in.

This clonotype appeared many times. V is TRBV2 and J is TRBJ1-3; D is unclear. The V end lost 3 bases, the J end lost 0 bases, and 9 bases lay between the germline ends. CDR3 size: 15 residues. Germline V gives CDR1 SNHLY, CDR2 FYNNEI. CDR3 amino acids: CASSESTNSGNTIYF. The CDR3 bases are TGTGCCAGCAGTGAGTCTACCAACTCTGGAAACACCATATATTTT.

This clonotype was detected many times. This chain links TRBV3-1 with TRBJ1-2, with D hard to call. Germline V CDR1 and CDR2: LGHDT, YNNKEL (reference sequence). The CDR3 extends over 14 amino acids. V lost 3 bases, J lost 8 bases, and 16 bases lay in between. The CDR3 nucleotides read TGTGCCAGCAGCCAGGACTACCAAACTAGGGGCTACACCTTC. Translating it yields CASSQDYQTRGYTF. Full variable domain (missing parts from reference TRBV3-1 and TRBJ1-2): DTAVSQTPKYLVTQMGNDKSIKCEQNLGHDTMYWYKQDSKKFLKIMFSYNNKELIINETVPNRFSPKSPDKAHLNLHINSLELGDSAVYFCASSQDYQTRGYTFGSGTRLTVV.

In its sample, this clonotype was seen many times. This chain links TRBV20-1 with TRBJ2-4; a weak D match, TRBD2 (5 bases). Per the germline V gene, CDR1 is DFQATT and CDR2 is SNEGSKA (reference sequence). V was shortened by 0 bases and J by 0 bases, with 18 bases between the two germline ends. This CDR3 comprises 18 residues. The CDR3 nucleotides read TGCAGTGCTAGAGATTCAGGAGGCGGAGAGCTAGCCAAAAACATTCAGTACTTC. Protein sequence: CSARDSGGGELAKNIQYF.

This clonotype has a count of ten or more. The chain uses TRBV6-2 or TRBV6-3 and TRBJ2-3; 13 bases fit TRBD2. J lost 2 bases, V lost 4 bases, and 12 bases had no gene match. Germline V gives CDR1 MNHEY, CDR2 SVGEGT. There are 19 residues in the CDR3. CDR3 in amino acids: CASSLDRGTSGVFTDTQYF. The CDR3 coding sequence is TGTGCCAGCAGTTTGGACAGGGGGACTAGCGGGGTCTTCACAGATACGCAGTATTTT.

This clonotype was recorded many times. The chain recombines TRBV7-6 with TRBJ2-5, with 9 bases matching TRBD1. The CDR3 is 17 residues long. Trimming took 2 bases from V and 5 from J; bases not matched to a gene: 12. Per germline, CDR1 SGHVS and CDR2 FNYEAQ. The CDR3 region is CASSLPGPGTGIETQYF. The CDR3 nucleotides are TGTGCCAGCAGCTTACCCGGTCCCGGGACAGGGATCGAGACCCAGTACTTC.

This clonotype was recorded at least ten times. The rearrangement uses TRBV5-1 and TRBJ2-7; 8 bases match TRBD2. With 6 bases clipped from V and 6 bases from J, the junction kept 5 bases outside the gene matches. CDR1 and CDR2 (germline): SGHRS, YFSETQ. This CDR3 contains 12 residues. The CDR3 reads CASMGLEFEQYF. DNA of the CDR3: TGCGCCAGCATGGGACTAGAGTTCGAGCAGTACTTC.

This clonotype has a count of ten or more. The chain is built from TRBV4-3 and TRBJ2-7, with D possibly being TRBD2 (5 bases). Trimming stripped 1 base from V and 0 bases from J, with 7 bases between. Germline assignment: CDR1 LGHNA and CDR2 YSLEER. CDR3 length: 14 residues. The CDR3 DNA sequence: TGCGCCAGCAGCCAAGTAACTAGCTCCTACGAGCAGTACTTC. It codes for CASSQVTSSYEQYF.

This clonotype was counted ten times or more. The J gene is TRBJ1-2, the V gene TRBV6-2 or TRBV6-3; 8 nucleotides match TRBD1. This CDR3 is 14 amino acids long. CDR1 and CDR2 (germline): MNHEY, SVGEGT. Trimming cost V 6 bases and J 4 bases; bases outside gene matches: 7. The chain's CDR3 is CASSRTGHSYGYTF. The CDR3 DNA follows: TGTGCCAGCAGCCGGACAGGGCACTCCTATGGCTACACCTTC.

This clonotype was seen at least ten times. The chain recombines TRBV29-1 with TRBJ2-2; 7 nucleotides line up with TRBD1. Germline CDR1 reads SQVTM; CDR2 reads ANQGSEA. V lost 5 bases, J lost 2 bases, and 8 bases stayed unmatched. CDR3 size: 15 residues. The DNA of the CDR3 is TGCAGCGTTCAACTCTGGACAGGAAACACCGGGGAGCTGTTTTTT. It translates to CSVQLWTGNTGELFF.

As DNA, the CDR3 is TGTGCCAGCAGTGTTGGGGCCGGGGAGCTGTTTTTT. Translating it yields CASSVGAGELFF. The chain is built from TRBV12-3 or TRBV12-4 and TRBJ2-2; no firm D call. The CDR3 contains 12 residues. The V end lost 5 bases, the J end lost 6 bases, and 7 bases lay between the germline ends.

This clonotype was counted many times. The chain is built from TRBV7-2 and TRBJ1-4; D remains ambiguous. CDR1 and CDR2 (germline): SGHTA, FQGNSA. The CDR3 has 12 residues. V was clipped by 3 bases and J by 6 bases, with 5 bases between them. CDR3 bases: TGTGCCAGCAGCTTCTTAGATGAAAAACTGTTTTTT. The encoded protein is CASSFLDEKLFF.

The rearrangement links TRBV6-2 or TRBV6-3 to TRBJ2-7, with TRBD2 matching 11 bases. Germline trimming cut 7 bases from V and 4 bases from J; bases unmatched to any gene: 9. This CDR3 has 15 residues. Germline V lookup: CDR1 MNHEY, CDR2 SVGEGT. The CDR3 sequence is CASTYLAGGGYEQYF. DNA of the CDR3: TGTGCCAGCACCTACCTAGCGGGAGGTGGGTACGAGCAGTACTTC.

In its sample, this clonotype was seen a few times. One junction end does not reproduce the germline sequence, and a read error may be involved. The chain has TRBV6-2 or TRBV6-3 and TRBJ2-3; TRBD2 aligns across 8 bases. Germline CDR1 reads MNHEY; CDR2 reads SVGEGT. CDR3 size: 16 residues. The CDR3 sequence: CARSPASGWVTDTQYF. The CDR3 DNA is TGTGCCCGCAGCCCAGCTAGCGGGTGGGTCACAGATACGCAGTATTTT.

This clonotype was counted only a few times. This sequence may be a read error, since a much larger clone differs from it by one base. The V gene is TRBV12-3 or TRBV12-4, the J gene TRBJ1-1; D not resolved. The CDR3 spans 14 residues. Written as DNA, the CDR3 is TGTGCCAGCAGCCCTGTCACAGCTAGTACTCAAGCTCTCTTT. It yields the protein CASSPVTASTQALF.

This clonotype was recorded many times. The chain carries TRBV7-2 and TRBJ2-7, with D possibly being TRBD2 (5 bases). The CDR3 covers 13 residues. The V end lost 3 bases, the J end lost 3 bases, and 9 bases lay between the germline ends. Germline assignment: CDR1 SGHTA and CDR2 FQGNSA. CDR3 region: CASSLWENYEQYF. The CDR3 region has the DNA TGTGCCAGCAGCTTGTGGGAGAACTACGAGCAGTACTTC.

The sample holds many counts of this clonotype. This chain connects TRBV4-3 to TRBJ2-4, with a tentative D call TRBD2 (5 bases). V was trimmed by 0 bases and J by 6 bases, leaving 12 bases between them. Germline V gives CDR1 LGHNA, CDR2 YSLEER. This CDR3 has 15 amino acids. The CDR3 region is CASSQDQAGLNIQYF. The CDR3 DNA is TGCGCCAGCAGCCAAGATCAGGCGGGTCTAAACATTCAGTACTTC.

This clonotype was detected ten times or more. The rearrangement uses TRBV5-6 and TRBJ1-5; a weak D match, TRBD1 (5 bases). Germline V gene sequence: CDR1 SGHDT, CDR2 YYEEEE. This CDR3 comprises 13 residues. V dropped 4 bases and J dropped 6 bases, with 11 bases sitting between them. The CDR3 sequence: CASSAERGQPQHF. The CDR3 bases are TGTGCCAGCAGCGCGGAGAGGGGTCAGCCCCAGCATTTT.

This clonotype showed up many times. V is TRBV20-1 and J is TRBJ2-3, with 13 bases lining up with TRBD2. V shed 1 base, J shed 13 bases, and the junction held 5 bases outside the gene matches. CDR1 DFQATT and CDR2 SNEGSKA come from the germline V gene (reference sequence). The CDR3 totals 13 residues. The CDR3 DNA follows: TGCAGTGCTAGAGGGACTAGCGGGGGCTTAGAGTATTTT. Translation gives CSARGTSGGLEYF.

This clonotype was observed at least ten times. The chain is built from TRBV10-3 and TRBJ2-1; D gene unclear. Germline values: CDR1 ENHRY, CDR2 SYGVKD. The CDR3 runs to 11 residues. V lost 8 bases to trimming and J lost 6 bases, with 8 bases between them. CDR3 in DNA: TGTGCCATCGGCACAGCCAATGAGCAGTTCTTC. This sequence encodes CAIGTANEQFF.

This clonotype was recorded at least ten times. V usage is TRBV7-2 and J usage is TRBJ2-5; 7 positions agree with TRBD1. Germline assignment: CDR1 SGHTA and CDR2 FQGNSA. The CDR3 extends over 14 amino acids. V gave up 5 bases and J gave up 1 base; unmatched junction bases: 4. CDR3 in amino acids: CASSPWTGQETQYF. The CDR3 coding sequence is TGTGCCAGCAGCCCCTGGACAGGCCAAGAGACCCAGTACTTC.

This clonotype was counted at least ten times. The chain joins TRBV27 to TRBJ2-7; D gene unclear. The CDR3 covers 13 residues. Germline CDR1 is MNHEY and CDR2 is SMNVEV (reference sequence). Trimming removed 5 bases at V and 4 bases at J, with 12 bases between. The CDR3 reads CASSPRAGYEQYF. In DNA, the CDR3 is TGTGCCAGCAGTCCCCGGGCCGGATACGAGCAGTACTTC.

This clonotype was recorded many times. V and J are TRBV2 and TRBJ2-3; 8 bases are shared with TRBD1. The germline CDR1 and CDR2 sequences are SNHLY and FYNNEI. Trimming removed 7 bases from V and 0 bases from J; junction bases left unmatched: 6. The CDR3 runs 15 residues. The CDR3 region is CASINRGSSTDTQYF. CDR3 DNA: TGTGCCAGCATCAACAGGGGGAGTAGCACAGATACGCAGTATTTT.